These T cell receptor beta chains were read from a single sample in a study of cytomegalovirus exposure and HLA in healthy donors. TCRdb keeps only in-frame clones here, not all; method: immunoSEQ multiplex PCR. The sample consists of 120,000 to 150,000 clones, 60% to 80% of them appearing once. The sequenced sample consisted of PBMCs. These receptors were obtained from a woman aged 25 to 39 in good health and CMV-seronegative. The CDR3 runs from the conserved cysteine through the conserved F or W. Each record gives: V gene, clone size, D gene, J gene, CDR3 protein, CDR3 DNA. The D gene is left open where the match is weak. Size values are once, few and many counts, or a class for expanded clones, and some rows have none.

v_call: TRBV28; clone_size: -; d_call: -; j_call: TRBJ2-1; cdr3_aa: CASSLVGGYNEQFF; cdr3_nt: TGTGCCAGCAGTTTAGTGGGGGGCTACAATGAGCAGTTCTTC
v_call: TRBV5-5; clone_size: -; d_call: TRBD1; j_call: TRBJ2-1; cdr3_aa: CASSRSTGSAQFF; cdr3_nt: TGTGCCAGCAGCCGCTCGACAGGGTCGGCGCAGTTCTTC
v_call: TRBV7-3; clone_size: -; d_call: TRBD1; j_call: TRBJ2-1; cdr3_aa: CASTETGKNEQFF; cdr3_nt: TGTGCCAGCACCGAGACAGGGAAGAATGAGCAGTTCTTC
v_call: TRBV5-4; clone_size: -; d_call: TRBD2; j_call: TRBJ2-2; cdr3_aa: CASSPPASGGAGELFF; cdr3_nt: TGTGCCAGCAGCCCCCCCGCCAGCGGGGGGGCCGGGGAGCTGTTTTTT
v_call: TRBV7-8; clone_size: once; d_call: TRBD1; j_call: TRBJ1-2; cdr3_aa: CASSLRATGVYGYTF; cdr3_nt: TGTGCCAGCAGCTTAAGGGCGACAGGGGTCTATGGCTACACCTTC
v_call: TRBV5-4; clone_size: -; d_call: TRBD2; j_call: TRBJ2-1; cdr3_aa: CASSVAGGNYNEQFF; cdr3_nt: TGTGCCAGCAGCGTAGCGGGGGGGAACTACAATGAGCAGTTCTTC
v_call: TRBV19; clone_size: -; d_call: TRBD1; j_call: TRBJ1-5; cdr3_aa: CASRGQANQPQHF; cdr3_nt: TGTGCCAGTAGAGGACAGGCCAATCAGCCCCAGCATTTT
v_call: TRBV6-5; clone_size: few; d_call: -; j_call: TRBJ2-6; cdr3_aa: CASSSQGSGANVLTF; cdr3_nt: TGTGCCAGCAGTTCACAGGGCTCTGGGGCCAACGTCCTGACTTTC
v_call: TRBV5-4; clone_size: -; d_call: -; j_call: TRBJ2-7; cdr3_aa: CASSLALGGQDSYEQYF; cdr3_nt: TGTGCCAGCAGCTTGGCATTGGGCGGGCAAGACTCCTACGAGCAGTACTTC
v_call: TRBV4-2; clone_size: -; d_call: TRBD1; j_call: TRBJ2-7; cdr3_aa: CASSQAGGTYEQYF; cdr3_nt: TGTGCCAGCAGCCAGGCAGGGGGTACCTACGAGCAGTACTTC
v_call: TRBV19; clone_size: -; d_call: TRBD2; j_call: TRBJ2-3; cdr3_aa: CASRQAGGTDTQYF; cdr3_nt: TGTGCCAGTAGGCAAGCGGGGGGAACAGATACGCAGTATTTT
v_call: TRBV5-1; clone_size: -; d_call: -; j_call: TRBJ1-1; cdr3_aa: CASSRENAGLNTEAFF; cdr3_nt: TGCGCCAGCAGCCGGGAGAATGCAGGGCTGAACACTGAAGCTTTCTTT
v_call: TRBV15; clone_size: -; d_call: -; j_call: TRBJ1-1; cdr3_aa: CATSRDNGGTEAFF; cdr3_nt: TGTGCCACCAGCAGAGATAACGGGGGCACTGAAGCTTTCTTT
v_call: TRBV5-1; clone_size: -; d_call: -; j_call: TRBJ1-5; cdr3_aa: CASSFSGAYNQPQHF; cdr3_nt: TGCGCCAGCAGCTTTTCAGGGGCCTACAATCAGCCCCAGCATTTT
v_call: TRBV19; clone_size: -; d_call: TRBD1; j_call: TRBJ1-1; cdr3_aa: CASSIAGGVIAFF; cdr3_nt: TGTGCCAGTAGTATAGCAGGGGGCGTTATAGCTTTCTTT
v_call: TRBV5-4; clone_size: few; d_call: TRBD1; j_call: TRBJ1-6; cdr3_aa: CASSPDRILDSPLHF; cdr3_nt: TGTGCCAGCAGCCCGGACAGGATCCTGGATTCACCCCTCCACTTT
v_call: TRBV2; clone_size: -; d_call: -; j_call: TRBJ1-1; cdr3_aa: CASMQFGKMTEAFF; cdr3_nt: TGTGCCAGCATGCAGTTCGGGAAAATGACTGAAGCTTTCTTT
v_call: TRBV21-1; clone_size: -; d_call: -; j_call: TRBJ2-7; cdr3_aa: CASSAGTSGVYEQYF; cdr3_nt: TGTGCCAGCAGCGCTGGGACTAGCGGGGTCTACGAGCAGTACTTC
v_call: TRBV5-1; clone_size: -; d_call: -; j_call: TRBJ2-5; cdr3_aa: CASSRGGETQYF; cdr3_nt: TGCGCCAGCAGCAGGGGGGGAGAGACCCAGTACTTC
v_call: TRBV13; clone_size: few; d_call: TRBD2; j_call: TRBJ2-1; cdr3_aa: CASRLGLANEDNEQFF; cdr3_nt: TGTGCCAGCAGACTGGGACTAGCTAATGAAGACAATGAGCAGTTCTTC
v_call: TRBV6-1; clone_size: -; d_call: -; j_call: TRBJ1-1; cdr3_aa: CASSDALGTEAFF; cdr3_nt: TGTGCCAGCAGTGATGCCTTGGGGACAGAAGCTTTCTTT
v_call: TRBV5-1; clone_size: -; d_call: TRBD2; j_call: TRBJ2-2; cdr3_aa: CASSSPVLAGGNTGELFF; cdr3_nt: TGCGCCAGCAGCTCACCCGTCCTAGCGGGGGGGAACACCGGGGAGCTGTTTTTT
v_call: TRBV5-6; clone_size: -; d_call: TRBD2; j_call: TRBJ2-5; cdr3_aa: CASSPWIRGGQVKETQYF; cdr3_nt: TGTGCCAGCAGCCCCTGGATCCGGGGGGGCCAGGTCAAGGAGACCCAGTACTTC
v_call: TRBV6-5; clone_size: -; d_call: -; j_call: TRBJ1-6; cdr3_aa: CASSYSLSVYNSPLHF; cdr3_nt: TGTGCCAGCAGTTACTCGTTGTCAGTCTATAATTCACCCCTCCACTTT
v_call: TRBV4-1; clone_size: -; d_call: TRBD1; j_call: TRBJ2-7; cdr3_aa: CASSQTGTGPYEQYF; cdr3_nt: TGCGCCAGCAGCCAAACCGGGACAGGGCCCTACGAGCAGTACTTC
v_call: TRBV15; clone_size: -; d_call: -; j_call: TRBJ1-5; cdr3_aa: CATSRDPRGVLGSYQPQHF; cdr3_nt: TGTGCCACCAGCAGAGATCCGAGAGGAGTACTTGGTAGCTATCAGCCCCAGCATTTT
v_call: TRBV29-1; clone_size: once; d_call: -; j_call: TRBJ1-4; cdr3_aa: CSVARSGGINEKLFF; cdr3_nt: TGCAGCGTCGCTCGAAGTGGGGGGATTAATGAAAAACTGTTTTTT
v_call: TRBV6-5; clone_size: once; d_call: -; j_call: TRBJ2-5; cdr3_aa: CASSPYQEETQYF; cdr3_nt: TGTGCCAGCAGCCCGTATCAGGAAGAGACCCAGTACTTC
v_call: TRBV7-9; clone_size: -; d_call: TRBD1; j_call: TRBJ1-2; cdr3_aa: CASSLRQGAGGYTF; cdr3_nt: TGTGCCAGCAGCTTGAGACAGGGGGCGGGTGGCTACACCTTC
v_call: TRBV6-5; clone_size: -; d_call: -; j_call: TRBJ2-7; cdr3_aa: CASTRSSTYEQYF; cdr3_nt: TGTGCCAGCACACGGAGTTCTACCTACGAGCAGTACTTC
v_call: TRBV29-1; clone_size: -; d_call: TRBD1; j_call: TRBJ1-2; cdr3_aa: CSVVGDRVNYGYTF; cdr3_nt: TGCAGCGTTGTAGGGGACAGGGTGAACTATGGCTACACCTTC
v_call: TRBV30; clone_size: -; d_call: TRBD1; j_call: TRBJ1-2; cdr3_aa: CAWSQGQGGVYTF; cdr3_nt: TGTGCCTGGAGTCAGGGACAGGGGGGTGTCTACACCTTC
v_call: TRBV2; clone_size: few; d_call: TRBD1; j_call: TRBJ1-5; cdr3_aa: CASSEWSQGPSNQPQHF; cdr3_nt: TGTGCCAGCAGTGAATGGTCACAGGGGCCTAGCAATCAGCCCCAGCATTTT
v_call: TRBV7-3; clone_size: -; d_call: -; j_call: TRBJ2-5; cdr3_aa: CASSLRGTSGETQYF; cdr3_nt: TGTGCCAGCAGTTTAAGAGGTACTAGTGGAGAGACCCAGTACTTC
v_call: TRBV5-1; clone_size: -; d_call: -; j_call: TRBJ1-6; cdr3_aa: CASSLAVSPLHF; cdr3_nt: TGCGCCAGCAGCTTAGCGGTATCACCCCTCCACTTT
v_call: TRBV18; clone_size: -; d_call: TRBD1; j_call: TRBJ2-3; cdr3_aa: CASSPRQGESTDTQYF; cdr3_nt: TGTGCCAGCTCACCACGACAGGGGGAAAGCACAGATACGCAGTATTTT
v_call: TRBV19; clone_size: -; d_call: -; j_call: TRBJ2-2; cdr3_aa: CASKVTGHTGELFF; cdr3_nt: TGTGCCAGTAAGGTTACAGGCCACACCGGGGAGCTGTTTTTT
v_call: TRBV5-5; clone_size: once; d_call: -; j_call: TRBJ1-2; cdr3_aa: CASSRYGTTYYGYTF; cdr3_nt: TGTGCCAGCAGCCGGTATGGGACAACTTACTATGGCTACACCTTC
v_call: TRBV29-1; clone_size: -; d_call: TRBD2; j_call: TRBJ2-7; cdr3_aa: CSVEGTSLSYEQYF; cdr3_nt: TGCAGCGTGGAGGGGACTAGCCTTTCCTACGAGCAGTACTTC
v_call: TRBV7-6; clone_size: -; d_call: -; j_call: TRBJ1-6; cdr3_aa: CASSSSGSYNSPLHF; cdr3_nt: TGTGCCAGCAGCTCCTCGGGATCCTATAATTCACCCCTCCACTTT
v_call: TRBV6-5; clone_size: -; d_call: TRBD1; j_call: TRBJ2-7; cdr3_aa: CASSYDRVTDEQYF; cdr3_nt: TGTGCCAGCAGTTACGACAGGGTGACCGACGAGCAGTACTTC
v_call: TRBV7-2; clone_size: -; d_call: TRBD1; j_call: TRBJ1-2; cdr3_aa: CASSRSPDRGDTF; cdr3_nt: TGTGCCAGCAGTAGGTCTCCGGACAGGGGCGACACCTTC
v_call: TRBV4-3; clone_size: few; d_call: -; j_call: TRBJ1-1; cdr3_aa: CASSQDVEGGVAFF; cdr3_nt: TGCGCCAGCAGCCAAGATGTCGAAGGGGGGGTAGCTTTCTTT
v_call: TRBV5-4; clone_size: -; d_call: -; j_call: TRBJ2-1; cdr3_aa: CASRSSGIAAYNEQFF; cdr3_nt: TGTGCCAGCAGATCCTCGGGGATAGCGGCCTACAATGAGCAGTTCTTC
v_call: TRBV4-2; clone_size: -; d_call: -; j_call: TRBJ1-1; cdr3_aa: CASSQDWANTEAFF; cdr3_nt: TGTGCCAGCAGCCAAGATTGGGCGAACACTGAAGCTTTCTTT
v_call: TRBV6-5; clone_size: -; d_call: -; j_call: TRBJ1-1; cdr3_aa: CASSYSRGGGNTEAFF; cdr3_nt: TGTGCCAGCAGTTACTCGAGAGGCGGGGGGAACACTGAAGCTTTCTTT